This T cell receptor beta chain is from a study of cytomegalovirus exposure and HLA in healthy donors. For the study at large: The same platform was used for the 130 or so validation repertoires and the approximately 670 first-cohort repertoires, a later analysis reported.

Assay: immunoSEQ multiplex PCR; the TCRdb copy retains only in-frame clones and omits some. The sample records about 170,000 clones, about 83% being singletons. Among the approximately 110 subjects of the validation cohort, separate from the approximately 660-subject first cohort, were the donors. Study-level findings and limits: A few chains linked to CMV were shown in vitro to be specific for CMV antigens. Among TCR beta chains, those listed as cytomegalovirus-associated numbered roughly 150.

V dropped 4 bases and J dropped 1 base, with 11 bases sitting between them. CDR3 length equals 14 residues. Germline CDR1 reads SGHDT; CDR2 reads YYEEEE. Regarding this clone: Its antigen is not known.

The chain has TRBV5-6 and TRBJ1-1; tentative D call: TRBD1 (6 bases). Specimen: PBMCs. The source is a woman aged 25 to 39 in good health and CMV-seronegative. This CDR3 is CASSGTPSNTEAFF. The CDR3 nucleotides read TGTGCCAGCAGCGGGACACCTTCGAACACTGAAGCTTTCTTT.